This TCR beta chain was found in a study of blood T cells in healthy people across ages. Points from the study as a whole: A greater number of naive CD4+ cells and higher diversity distinguished long-lived donors from aged donors.

The germline CDR1 and CDR2 sequences are MDHEN and SYDVKM. V lost 8 bases, J lost 8 bases, and 4 bases stayed unmatched. The CDR3 sequence is 12 residues long. This clonotype was seen a handful of times. Antigen: not known. There were healthy Caucasian individuals from Russia, aged about 6 to 100, serving as donors. Primed by a sample-barcoded 5' primer and a J-beta primer mix, a second PCR proceeded for roughly 7 to 11 cycles. TCRdb re-called the 5' RACE reads with MiXCR, one entry per CDR3 protein. The table lists 750,000 to 950,000 distinct CDR3 sequences, about 27% of them singletons. This sample also belongs to another study, concerning T cells of mothers and their children. That work adds: The overlap seen between related mothers and children slightly exceeded that of unrelated pairs, though not significantly.

The clonotype comes from a woman aged 35 to 49 in good health. The sequenced sample consisted of blood. The chain recombines TRBV28 with TRBJ1-4, with 8 positions matching TRBD1. The CDR3 is CASGAGGEKLFF. The CDR3 DNA sequence: TGTGCCAGCGGCGCAGGGGGCGAAAAACTGTTTTTT.